This T cell receptor (beta chain) was sequenced during a study of T-cell reconstitution after alpha-beta-depleted transplantation in children. Unique molecular identifiers were incorporated when the TCRbeta library was constructed. MiXCR, applied by TCRdb to the PCR reads, yields one record per CDR3 protein. The repertoire consists of 90,000 to 100,000 distinct CDR3 sequences, with around 22% occurring once and the leading ten covering roughly a fifth. The CDR3 extends over 11 amino acids. V was clipped by 2 bases and J by 6 bases, with 5 bases between them. The V gene's germline CDR1 is SEHNR and CDR2 FQNEAQ (reference sequence). This clonotype was recorded many times.

The V call is TRBV7-9, the J call TRBJ2-7, with D perhaps TRBD2 (5 bases). Sample: PBMCs, taken before TCRalphabeta/CD19-depleted stem cell transplant. This TCR derives from a boy aged 2 to 10 with acute lymphoblastic leukemia, due to receive a stem cell transplant. DNA of the CDR3: TGTGCCAGCAGCTTACGGGGCGAGCAGTACTTC. It yields the protein CASSLRGEQYF.